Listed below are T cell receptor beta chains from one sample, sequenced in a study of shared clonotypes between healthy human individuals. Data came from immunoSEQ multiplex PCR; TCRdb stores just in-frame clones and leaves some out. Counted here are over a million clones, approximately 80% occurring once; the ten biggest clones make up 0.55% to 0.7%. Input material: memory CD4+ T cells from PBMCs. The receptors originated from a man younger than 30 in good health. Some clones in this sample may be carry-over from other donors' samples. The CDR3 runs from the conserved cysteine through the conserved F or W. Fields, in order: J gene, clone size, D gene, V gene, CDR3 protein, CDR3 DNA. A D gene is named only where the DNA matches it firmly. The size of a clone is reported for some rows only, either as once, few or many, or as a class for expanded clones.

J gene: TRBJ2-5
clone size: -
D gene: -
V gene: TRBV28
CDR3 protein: CASSLWDSLATQYF
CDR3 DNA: TGTGCCAGCAGTTTATGGGACAGCCTGGCGACCCAGTACTTC

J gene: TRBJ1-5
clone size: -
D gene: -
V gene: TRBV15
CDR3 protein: CATSSRLGGVVGNQPQHF
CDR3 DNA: TGTGCCACCAGCTCCCGCCTGGGGGGGGTGGTTGGAAATCAGCCCCAGCATTTT

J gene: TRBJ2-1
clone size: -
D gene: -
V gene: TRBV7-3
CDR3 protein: CASSLEEYNEQFF
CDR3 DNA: TGTGCCAGCAGCTTAGAGGAATACAATGAGCAGTTCTTC

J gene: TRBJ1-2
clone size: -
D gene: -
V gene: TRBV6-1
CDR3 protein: CASSEISDSNYGYTF
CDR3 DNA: TGTGCCAGCAGTGAGATTTCGGACAGCAACTATGGCTACACCTTC

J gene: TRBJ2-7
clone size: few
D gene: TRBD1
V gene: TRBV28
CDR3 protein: CASSPPGQGTWDQYF
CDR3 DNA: TGTGCCAGCAGTCCCCCGGGACAGGGTACCTGGGATCAGTACTTC

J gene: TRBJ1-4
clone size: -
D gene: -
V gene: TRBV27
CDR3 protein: CASSLSKGGSEKLFF
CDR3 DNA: TGTGCCAGCAGTTTGAGTAAAGGGGGAAGTGAAAAACTGTTTTTT

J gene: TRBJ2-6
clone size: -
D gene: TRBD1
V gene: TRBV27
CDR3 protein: CASSLGQVYSGANVLTF
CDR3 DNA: TGTGCCAGCAGTTTAGGACAGGTGTACTCTGGGGCCAACGTCCTGACTTTC

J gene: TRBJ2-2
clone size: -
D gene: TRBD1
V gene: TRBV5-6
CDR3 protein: CASSPTGGTGELFF
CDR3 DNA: TGTGCCAGCAGCCCGACAGGGGGGACCGGGGAGCTGTTTTTT

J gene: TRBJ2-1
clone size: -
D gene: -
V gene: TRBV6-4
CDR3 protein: CASRGGIYNEQFF
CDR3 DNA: TGTGCCAGCCGAGGGGGGATTTACAATGAGCAGTTCTTC

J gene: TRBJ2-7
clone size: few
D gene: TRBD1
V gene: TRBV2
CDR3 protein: CASSFGQGGVQGYEQYF
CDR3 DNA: TGTGCCAGCAGTTTTGGACAGGGGGGCGTTCAAGGATACGAGCAGTACTTC

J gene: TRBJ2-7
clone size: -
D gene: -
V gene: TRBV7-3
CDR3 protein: CASSLGPDSYEQYF
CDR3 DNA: TGTGCCAGCAGCTTGGGGCCAGACTCCTACGAGCAGTACTTC

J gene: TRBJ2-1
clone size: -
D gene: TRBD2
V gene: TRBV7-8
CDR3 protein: CASSLYDGLAGANEQFF
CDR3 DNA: TGTGCCAGCAGCTTATACGACGGACTAGCGGGAGCCAATGAGCAGTTCTTC

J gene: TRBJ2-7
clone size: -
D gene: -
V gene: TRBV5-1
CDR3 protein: CASNFQDNSYEQYF
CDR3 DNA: TGCGCCAGCAATTTCCAGGACAATTCCTACGAGCAGTACTTC

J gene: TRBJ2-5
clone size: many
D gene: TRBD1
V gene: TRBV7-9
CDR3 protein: CASRPTGEETQYF
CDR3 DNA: TGTGCCAGCAGGCCCACAGGGGAAGAGACCCAGTACTTC

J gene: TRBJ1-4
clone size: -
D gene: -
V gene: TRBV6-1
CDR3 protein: CASGGGASNEKLFF
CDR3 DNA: TGTGCCAGCGGAGGGGGAGCCTCTAATGAAAAACTGTTTTTT

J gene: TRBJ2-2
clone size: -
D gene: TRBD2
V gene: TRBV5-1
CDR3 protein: CASSLGSGDNTGELFF
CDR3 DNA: TGCGCCAGCAGCTTGGGCAGCGGGGATAACACCGGGGAGCTGTTTTTT

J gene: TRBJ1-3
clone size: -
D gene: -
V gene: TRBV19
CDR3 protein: CASSIQRSGNTIYF
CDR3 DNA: TGTGCCAGTAGTATCCAGAGATCTGGAAACACCATATATTTT

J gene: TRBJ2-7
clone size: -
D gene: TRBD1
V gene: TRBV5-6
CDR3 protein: CASSPLTGKSSYEQYF
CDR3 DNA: TGTGCCAGCAGCCCACTGACAGGGAAGAGCTCCTACGAGCAGTACTTC

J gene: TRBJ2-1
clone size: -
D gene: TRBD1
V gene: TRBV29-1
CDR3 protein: CSVARGRVYNEQFF
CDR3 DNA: TGCAGCGTTGCCAGGGGGCGCGTCTACAATGAGCAGTTCTTC

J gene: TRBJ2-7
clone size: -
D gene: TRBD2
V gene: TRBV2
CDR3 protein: CASGGVAGAYEQYF
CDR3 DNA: TGTGCCAGCGGAGGGGTAGCGGGAGCCTACGAGCAGTACTTC

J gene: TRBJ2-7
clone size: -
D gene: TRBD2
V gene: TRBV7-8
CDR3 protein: CASSILAGVGEQYF
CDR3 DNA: TGTGCCAGCAGCATCCTAGCGGGAGTTGGCGAGCAGTACTTC

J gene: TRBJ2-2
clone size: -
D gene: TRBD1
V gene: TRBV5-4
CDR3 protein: CASSRDRGQAGELFF
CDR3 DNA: TGTGCCAGCAGCCGGGACAGGGGGCAGGCCGGGGAGCTGTTTTTT

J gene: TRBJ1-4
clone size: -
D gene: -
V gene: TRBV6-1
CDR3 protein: CASSVQPTARTTNEKLFF
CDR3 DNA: TGTGCCAGCAGTGTTCAACCGACAGCAAGAACAACTAATGAAAAACTGTTTTTT

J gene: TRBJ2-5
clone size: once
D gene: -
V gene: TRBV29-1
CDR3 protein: CSVEDLFQETQYF
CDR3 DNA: TGCAGCGTTGAAGATCTATTCCAAGAGACCCAGTACTTC

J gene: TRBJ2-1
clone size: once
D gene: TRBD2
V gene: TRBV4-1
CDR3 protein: CASTQIQTSGNEQFF
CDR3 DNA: TGCGCCAGCACCCAGATCCAGACTAGCGGAAATGAGCAGTTCTTC

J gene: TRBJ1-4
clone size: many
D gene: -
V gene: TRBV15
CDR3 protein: CATSLQLTNEKLFF
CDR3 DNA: TGTGCCACCAGCCTGCAATTAACTAATGAAAAACTGTTTTTT

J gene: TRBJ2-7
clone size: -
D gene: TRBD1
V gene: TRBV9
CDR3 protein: CASSVAGGTSYEQYF
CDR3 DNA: TGTGCCAGCAGCGTAGCAGGGGGCACCTCCTACGAGCAGTACTTC

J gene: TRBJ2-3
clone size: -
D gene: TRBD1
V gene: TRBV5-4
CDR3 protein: CASSWDRATDTQYF
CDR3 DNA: TGTGCCAGCAGCTGGGACAGAGCCACAGATACGCAGTATTTT

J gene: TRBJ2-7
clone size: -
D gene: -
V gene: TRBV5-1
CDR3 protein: CASSLTGPYEQYF
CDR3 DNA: TGCGCCAGCAGCTTGACGGGTCCCTACGAGCAGTACTTC

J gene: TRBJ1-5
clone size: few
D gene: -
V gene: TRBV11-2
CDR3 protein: CASSLAGPGQPQHF
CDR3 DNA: TGTGCCAGCAGCTTAGCGGGGCCTGGGCAGCCCCAGCATTTT

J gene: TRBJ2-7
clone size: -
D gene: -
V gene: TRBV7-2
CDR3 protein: CASSLGLAGGAYEQYF
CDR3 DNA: TGTGCCAGCAGCTTAGGCTTGGCAGGCGGGGCCTACGAGCAGTACTTC

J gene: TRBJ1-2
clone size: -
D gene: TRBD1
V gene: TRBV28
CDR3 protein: CASRPTGTVANYGYTF
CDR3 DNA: TGTGCCAGCAGACCCACCGGGACAGTAGCTAACTATGGCTACACCTTC

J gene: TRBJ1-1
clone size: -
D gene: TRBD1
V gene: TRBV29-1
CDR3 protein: CSVATLGQKNTEAFF
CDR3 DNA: TGCAGCGTCGCCACCTTGGGACAGAAGAACACTGAAGCTTTCTTT

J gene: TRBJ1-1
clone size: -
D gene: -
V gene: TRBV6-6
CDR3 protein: CASKGWDTEAFF
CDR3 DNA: TGTGCCAGCAAGGGCTGGGACACTGAAGCTTTCTTT

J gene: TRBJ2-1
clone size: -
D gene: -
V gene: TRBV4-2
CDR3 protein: CASSQSGTQYNEQFF
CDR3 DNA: TGTGCCAGCAGCCAGAGCGGGACACAGTACAATGAGCAGTTCTTC

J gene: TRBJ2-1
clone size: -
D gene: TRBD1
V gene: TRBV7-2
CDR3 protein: CASSSFRDRDHNEQFF
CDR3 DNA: TGTGCCAGCAGCTCGTTCCGGGACAGGGACCACAATGAGCAGTTCTTC

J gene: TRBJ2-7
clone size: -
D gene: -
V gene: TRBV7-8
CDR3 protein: CASSLLVGRRSYEQYF
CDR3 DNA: TGTGCCAGCAGCTTACTCGTGGGACGGCGATCCTACGAGCAGTACTTC